A single sample gave rise to the 27 T cell receptor beta chains below, sequenced in a study of cytomegalovirus exposure and HLA in healthy donors. PCR involved 60 Vbeta and 13 Jbeta primers. Generated by immunoSEQ multiplex PCR, the TCRdb table keeps only in-frame clones and is missing some. This sample carries approximately 88,000 clones, under 85% of them seen once, and the ten largest clones take around 7.3%. Sequencing used PBMCs. All receptors come from a middle-aged man in good health and CMV-seropositive.

V gene TRBV7-9 combines with J gene TRBJ1-2, with D unresolved. From germline, CDR1 is SEHNR and CDR2 FQNEAQ (reference sequence). This CDR3 is built from 13 residues. The V end was cut by 8 bases, the J end by 0 bases, with 10 bases between. The CDR3 loop reads CASQPQANYGYTF. The CDR3 bases are TGTGCCAGCCAACCTCAGGCTAACTATGGCTACACCTTC.

The chain couples TRBV7-2 to TRBJ1-1; the match to TRBD1 covers 8 bases. Germline CDR1 reads SGHTA; CDR2 reads FQGNSA. J lost 3 bases, V lost 6 bases, and 3 bases had no gene match. The CDR3 consists of 13 residues. The CDR3, as DNA: TGTGCCAGCAGACCGGACAGGGACACTGAAGCTTTCTTT. As protein: CASRPDRDTEAFF.

V gene TRBV4-2 combines with J gene TRBJ2-7; TRBD2 agrees at 11 bases. This CDR3 contains 17 residues. CDR1 is LGHNA, CDR2 YNFKEQ, per germline. V was clipped by 1 base and J by 1 base; unmatched bases: 6. The CDR3 DNA is TGTGCCAGCAGCCAAGCTTTAGGGACTAGCGGTTCCTACGAGCAGTACTTC. Protein product: CASSQALGTSGSYEQYF.

This chain links TRBV5-1 with TRBJ2-7, with a weak D call TRBD2 (6 bases). CDR1 is SGHRS and CDR2 is YFSETQ in the germline V gene. Trimming pared 4 bases from V and 2 bases from J, leaving 16 bases between. The CDR3 covers 15 residues. CDR3 nucleotide sequence: TGCGCCAGCAGCCCCGCGGGGACGCCGGCCTACGAGCAGTACTTC. Its protein is CASSPAGTPAYEQYF.

This chain links TRBV4-3 with TRBJ1-2; D is unresolved. Germline-derived CDR1 and CDR2 are LGHNA and YSLEER. The CDR3 has 16 residues. V shed 0 bases and J shed 8 bases, with 19 bases lying between them. DNA for the CDR3: TGCGCCAGCAGCCAAGATGCGGCCCCTCATGCGGGCGGCTACACCTTC. Residues: CASSQDAAPHAGGYTF.

The chain uses TRBV9 and TRBJ1-4; possibly TRBD1 for D (5 bases). The CDR3 totals 15 residues. V was pared by 4 bases and J by 4 bases, with 14 bases between. From germline, CDR1 is SGDLS and CDR2 YYNGEE. This chain's CDR3 is CASSPPGGSNEKLFF. CDR3 nucleotide sequence: TGTGCCAGCAGCCCCCCCGGGGGAAGTAATGAAAAACTGTTTTTT.

The rearrangement links TRBV4-1 to TRBJ2-6; tentatively, D is TRBD1 (7 bases). Germline V gives CDR1 MGHRA, CDR2 YSYEKL. The CDR3 spans 19 residues. Deletions cut 3 bases from V and 0 bases from J, with 18 bases between. The CDR3 protein is CASSQFHQGGYSGANVLTF. CDR3 nucleotides: TGCGCCAGCAGCCAGTTTCATCAGGGGGGATACTCTGGGGCCAACGTCCTGACTTTC.

The genes are TRBV2 and TRBJ1-3; possibly TRBD1 for D (6 bases). Germline assignment: CDR1 SNHLY and CDR2 FYNNEI. V was shortened by 6 bases and J by 3 bases, with 12 bases between the two germline ends. The CDR3 length is 14 residues. The CDR3 sequence: CASRQQGGGNTIYF. The CDR3 coding sequence is TGTGCCAGCAGGCAACAGGGTGGTGGAAACACCATATATTTT.

In nucleotides, the CDR3 is TGTGCCAGCAGCCCCCGACAGGGGGCAGGGGAGACCCAGTACTTC. Protein: CASSPRQGAGETQYF. The V gene is TRBV4-2, the J gene TRBJ2-5; 10 nucleotides align to TRBD1. The CDR3 loop spans 15 amino acids. CDR1 is LGHNA, CDR2 YNFKEQ, per germline. J gave up 5 bases and V 4 bases, and 7 bases lay outside the gene matches.

The rearrangement uses TRBV4-3 and TRBJ1-1; D might be TRBD1 (6 bases). The CDR3 has 13 residues. The germline V gene has CDR1 LGHNA and CDR2 YSLEER. Trimming stripped 4 bases from V and 6 bases from J, with 12 bases between. CDR3 coding DNA: TGCGCCAGCAGCCCCGAGGGGGACGCTGAAGCTTTCTTT. Residues: CASSPEGDAEAFF.

The chain links TRBV11-3 to TRBJ2-1, with D possibly being TRBD2 (7 bases). CDR1 and CDR2 (germline): SGHNT, YENEEA. The V gene lost 1 base and the J gene lost 5 bases, with 15 bases spanning the gap. There are 16 residues in the CDR3. The DNA for the CDR3 is TGTGCCAGCAGCTTAGGGCTTTCGGGGGGCCACAATGAGCAGTTCTTC. It is translated as CASSLGLSGGHNEQFF.

This rearrangement joins TRBV28 to TRBJ2-5; 8 positions match TRBD2. Germline V gives CDR1 MDHEN, CDR2 SYDVKM. The CDR3 is 15 residues long. Trimming at V came to 8 bases and at J to 1 base, leaving 9 bases not matched to a gene. As DNA, the CDR3 is TGTGCCAGCGCCCCAGGGCGGGGGGCCCAAGAGACCCAGTACTTC. It translates to CASAPGRGAQETQYF.

This chain connects TRBV27 to TRBJ1-6; D is undetermined. V lost 10 bases, J lost 17 bases, and 12 bases lay in between. Germline V gene sequence: CDR1 MNHEY, CDR2 SMNVEV (reference sequence). The CDR3 runs to 9 residues. The DNA of the CDR3 is TGTGCCATAGCGTGTTATATCCACTTT. As protein: CAIACYIHF.

This chain connects TRBV6-6 to TRBJ1-6, with 10 bases aligning to TRBD1. With 8 bases clipped from V and 5 bases from J, the junction kept 6 bases outside the gene matches. Germline V gene lookup returns CDR1 MNHNY and CDR2 SVGAGI (reference sequence). The CDR3 is made up of 15 amino acids. The CDR3 loop reads CASGGGQGDNSPLHF. The CDR3 region has the DNA TGTGCCAGCGGGGGCGGACAGGGGGATAATTCACCCCTCCACTTT.

In its sample, this clone ranks as medium-sized. The rearrangement links TRBV15 to TRBJ2-7; TRBD2 matches at 10 bases. V shed 4 bases and J 1 base; nucleotides not matched to a gene: 7. Germline-derived CDR1 and CDR2 are LNHNV and YYDKDF (reference sequence). The CDR3 is made up of 16 amino acids. CDR3 protein: CATSTRTSGLSYEQYF. CDR3 coding DNA: TGTGCCACCAGCACACGGACTAGCGGACTGTCCTACGAGCAGTACTTC.

The rearrangement links TRBV6-6 to TRBJ2-7; D might be TRBD1 (6 bases). CDR1 is MNHNY, CDR2 SVGAGI, per germline (reference sequence). This CDR3 has 14 residues. V gave up 2 bases and J gave up 4 bases, with 12 bases separating them. The CDR3: CASSYGRGIYEQYF. CDR3 DNA sequence: TGTGCCAGCAGTTACGGCAGGGGTATATACGAGCAGTACTTC.

The chain links TRBV4-1 to TRBJ1-2; no firm D call. The V gene lost 5 bases and the J gene lost 5 bases, with 9 bases spanning the gap. The germline gives CDR1 MGHRA, CDR2 YSYEKL. The CDR3 runs to 12 residues. The CDR3 loop is CASSGRLYGYTF. The DNA for the CDR3 is TGCGCCAGCAGCGGAAGACTTTATGGCTACACCTTC.

The gene calls are TRBV2 and TRBJ2-1, with TRBD2 identical over 7 bases. CDR3 size: 12 residues. The germline gives CDR1 SNHLY, CDR2 FYNNEI. The J segment lost 5 bases and the V segment lost 5 bases, leaving 0 bases of the junction unmatched. DNA for the CDR3: TGTGCCAGCAGTCGGGAGGACAATGAGCAGTTCTTC. This codes for CASSREDNEQFF.

The rearrangement joins TRBV27 to TRBJ2-7; tentative D call: TRBD2 (6 bases). Trimming removed 5 bases at V and 5 bases at J, with 19 bases between. The CDR3 length is 15 residues. Germline assignment: CDR1 MNHEY and CDR2 SMNVEV (reference sequence). CDR3 region: CASSGRGARIHEQYF. CDR3 in DNA: TGTGCCAGCAGTGGACGCGGGGCGCGTATTCACGAGCAGTACTTC.

This chain connects TRBV19 to TRBJ2-6, with TRBD2 matching 8 bases. V lost 3 bases, J lost 0 bases, and 10 bases stayed unmatched. This CDR3 region has 19 residues. CDR1 and CDR2 from the germline V gene are LNHDA and SQIVND (reference sequence). In DNA form, the CDR3 reads TGTGCCAGTAGTATCACGGGGGGGGGCCTTTTCTCTGGGGCCAACGTCCTGACTTTC. Protein: CASSITGGGLFSGANVLTF.

This clone was observed once. The chain joins TRBV30 to TRBJ1-5; perhaps TRBD1 as D (6 bases). V lost 0 bases to trimming and J lost 12 bases, with 9 bases between them. Germline loops: CDR1 GTSNPN, CDR2 SVGIG (reference sequence). The CDR3 runs to 11 residues. CDR3 sequence: CAWSVDSLQHF. The CDR3 DNA reads as TGTGCCTGGAGTGTGGACAGCCTCCAGCATTTT.

This clone was seen more than once but under ten times. V and J are TRBV5-1 and TRBJ1-2, with D unresolved. Trimming stripped 1 base from V and 8 bases from J, with 18 bases between. Germline V lookup: CDR1 SGHRS, CDR2 YFSETQ. The CDR3 runs to 15 residues. The CDR3 DNA sequence: TGCGCCAGCAGCTTGCCGGAGTATCCCCGAGGAGGCTACACCTTC. It encodes CASSLPEYPRGGYTF.

This chain links TRBV4-3 with TRBJ1-2; a weak D match, TRBD1 (5 bases). Trimming pared 0 bases from V and 8 bases from J, leaving 16 bases between. The CDR3 contains 15 residues. In germline, CDR1 is LGHNA, CDR2 YSLEER. As DNA, the CDR3 is TGCGCCAGCAGCCAAGACGGTGGGGGGAGTCTAGGCTACACCTTC. Its translation is CASSQDGGGSLGYTF.

This rearrangement joins TRBV5-5 to TRBJ2-1, with a tentative D call TRBD1 (5 bases). This CDR3 is 16 amino acids long. V was trimmed by 0 bases and J by 0 bases, leaving 10 bases between them. Germline V gives CDR1 SGHKS, CDR2 YYEKEE (reference sequence). The chain's CDR3 is CASSLGGSSSYNEQFF. The CDR3 bases are TGTGCCAGCAGCTTGGGGGGCTCTAGCTCCTACAATGAGCAGTTCTTC.

The chain joins TRBV19 to TRBJ1-1, with 9 bases aligning to TRBD1. The CDR3 is 19 residues long. With 3 bases clipped from V and 2 bases from J, the junction kept 16 bases outside the gene matches. Germline-derived CDR1 and CDR2 are LNHDA and SQIVND (reference sequence). This CDR3 is CASSIGKSWTGDENTEAFF. For the CDR3, the DNA is TGTGCCAGTAGTATTGGCAAAAGCTGGACAGGGGACGAAAACACTGAAGCTTTCTTT.

The chain joins TRBV4-3 to TRBJ1-3; no definite D call. The germline V gene has CDR1 LGHNA and CDR2 YSLEER. The CDR3 contains 15 residues. V was shortened by 0 bases and J by 1 base, with 7 bases between the two germline ends. CDR3 nucleotide sequence: TGCGCCAGCAGCCAAGAAGCAGGATCTGGAAACACCATATATTTT. Protein sequence: CASSQEAGSGNTIYF.

V is TRBV30 and J is TRBJ1-3; possible D gene TRBD1, 5 bases. CDR1 is GTSNPN and CDR2 is SVGIG in the germline V gene (reference sequence). V lost 1 base and J 9 bases, leaving 13 bases between the germline ends. The CDR3 runs to 13 residues. As DNA, the CDR3 is TGTGCCTGGAGTGCGCAGGGTTCCAGCACCATATATTTT. As protein: CAWSAQGSSTIYF.